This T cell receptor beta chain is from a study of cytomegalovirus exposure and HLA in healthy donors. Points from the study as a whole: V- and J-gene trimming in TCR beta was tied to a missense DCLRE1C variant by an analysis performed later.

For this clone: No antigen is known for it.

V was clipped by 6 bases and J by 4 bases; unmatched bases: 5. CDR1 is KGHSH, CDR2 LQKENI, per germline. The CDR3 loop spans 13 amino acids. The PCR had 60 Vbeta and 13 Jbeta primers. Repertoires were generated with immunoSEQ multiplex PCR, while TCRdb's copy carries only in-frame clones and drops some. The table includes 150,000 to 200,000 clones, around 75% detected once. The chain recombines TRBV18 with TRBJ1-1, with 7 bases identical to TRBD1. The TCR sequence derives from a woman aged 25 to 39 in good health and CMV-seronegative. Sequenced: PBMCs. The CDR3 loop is CASSAGQPTEAFF. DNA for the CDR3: TGTGCCAGCTCGGCGGGACAGCCCACTGAAGCTTTCTTT. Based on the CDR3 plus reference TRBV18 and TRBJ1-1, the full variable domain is NAGVMQNPRHLVRRRGQEARLRCSPMKGHSHVYWYRQLPEEGLKFMVYLQKENIIDESGMPKERFSAEFPKEGPSILRIQQVVRGDSAAYFCASSAGQPTEAFFGQGTRLTVV.